One TCR beta chain is described in this entry. The sample belongs to a study of blood T cell repertoires in COVID-19. Study-level information: COVID-19 samples from acute and convalescent phases originated in the United States, Italy and Spain. From T cells, B-cell-depleted T cells, or PBMCs came the material, which was cDNA or gDNA.

In the authors' workflow: Amplifying reference gene primers gave estimates of nucleated cell counts. This table comes from immunoSEQ multiplex PCR, and its TCRdb copy is limited to in-frame clones, with some not included. V, J and clone size are those of that table, while D and trimming were read from the DNA. The table shows 200,000 to 250,000 clones, with around 80% occurring only once. The CDR3 covers 15 residues. Trimming removed 6 bases from V and 4 bases from J; junction bases left unmatched: 11. CDR1 is SEHNR, CDR2 FQNEAQ, per germline (reference sequence). The V and J genes are TRBV7-9 and TRBJ2-7; TRBD2 matches at 8 bases. The receptor comes from a woman between 40 and 50 years old with active or convalescent COVID-19. Sequencing input: peripheral blood. CDR3 protein: CASSGLREGNYEQYF. As DNA, the CDR3 is TGTGCCAGCAGTGGGCTCCGGGAGGGAAATTACGAGCAGTACTTC.